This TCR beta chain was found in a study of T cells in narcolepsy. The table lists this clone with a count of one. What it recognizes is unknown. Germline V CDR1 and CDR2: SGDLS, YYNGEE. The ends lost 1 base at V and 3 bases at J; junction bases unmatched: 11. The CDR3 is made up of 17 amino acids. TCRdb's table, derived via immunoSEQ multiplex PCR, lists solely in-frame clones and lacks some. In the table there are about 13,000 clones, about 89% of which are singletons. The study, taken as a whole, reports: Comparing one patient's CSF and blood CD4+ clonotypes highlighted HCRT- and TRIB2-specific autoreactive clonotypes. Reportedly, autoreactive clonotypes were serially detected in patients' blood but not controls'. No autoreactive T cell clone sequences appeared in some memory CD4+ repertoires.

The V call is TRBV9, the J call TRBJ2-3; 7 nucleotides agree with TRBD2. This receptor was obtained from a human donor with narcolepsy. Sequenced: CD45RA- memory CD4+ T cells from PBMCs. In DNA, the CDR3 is TGTGCCAGCAGCGTATCCCAAGGCGGGAGCACGACAGATACGCAGTATTTT. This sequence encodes CASSVSQGGSTTDTQYF. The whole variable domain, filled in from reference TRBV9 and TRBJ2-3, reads DSGVTQTPKHLITATGQRVTLRCSPRSGDLSVYWYQQSLDQGLQFLIQYYNGEERAKGNILERFSAQQFPDLHSELNLSSLELGDSALYFCASSVSQGGSTTDTQYFGPGTRLTVL.